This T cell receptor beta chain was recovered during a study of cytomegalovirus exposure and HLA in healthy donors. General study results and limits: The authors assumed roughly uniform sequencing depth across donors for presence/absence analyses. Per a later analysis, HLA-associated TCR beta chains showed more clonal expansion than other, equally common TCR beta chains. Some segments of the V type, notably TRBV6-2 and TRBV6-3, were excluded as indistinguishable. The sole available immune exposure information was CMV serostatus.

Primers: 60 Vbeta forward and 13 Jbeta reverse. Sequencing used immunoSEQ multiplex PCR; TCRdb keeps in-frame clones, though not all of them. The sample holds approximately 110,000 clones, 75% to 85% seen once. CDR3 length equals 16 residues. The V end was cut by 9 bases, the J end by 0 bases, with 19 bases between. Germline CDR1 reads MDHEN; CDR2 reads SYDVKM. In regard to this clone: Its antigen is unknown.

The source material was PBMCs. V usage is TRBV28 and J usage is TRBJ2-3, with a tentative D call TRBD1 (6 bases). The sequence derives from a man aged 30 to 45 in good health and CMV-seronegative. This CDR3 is CASSGEITSSTDTQYF. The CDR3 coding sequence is TGTGCCAGTTCAGGGGAAATCACGTCTAGCACAGATACGCAGTATTTT.